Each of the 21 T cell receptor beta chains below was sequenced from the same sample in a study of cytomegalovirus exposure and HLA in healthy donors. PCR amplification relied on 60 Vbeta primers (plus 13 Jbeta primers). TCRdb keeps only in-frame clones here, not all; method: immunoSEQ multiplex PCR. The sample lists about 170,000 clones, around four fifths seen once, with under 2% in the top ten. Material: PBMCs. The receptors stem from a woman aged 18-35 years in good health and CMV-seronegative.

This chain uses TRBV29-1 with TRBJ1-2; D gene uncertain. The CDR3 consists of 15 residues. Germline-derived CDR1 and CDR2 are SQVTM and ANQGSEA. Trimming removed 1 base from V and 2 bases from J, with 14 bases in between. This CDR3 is CSVEGGSSLNYGYTF. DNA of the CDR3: TGCAGCGTTGAAGGCGGGTCCAGCTTAAACTATGGCTACACCTTC. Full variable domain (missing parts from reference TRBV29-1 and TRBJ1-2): SAVISQKPSRDICQRGTSLTIQCQVDSQVTMMFWYRQQPGQSLTLIATANQGSEATYESGFVIDKFPISRPNLTFSTLTVSNMSPEDSSIYLCSVEGGSSLNYGYTFGSGTRLTVV.

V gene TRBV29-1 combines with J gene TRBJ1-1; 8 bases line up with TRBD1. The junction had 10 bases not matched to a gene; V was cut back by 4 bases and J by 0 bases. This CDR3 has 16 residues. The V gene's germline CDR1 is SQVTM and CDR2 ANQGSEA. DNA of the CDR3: TGCAGCGTTGGGGGGCGACAGGGGCGCATGAACACTGAAGCTTTCTTT. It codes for CSVGGRQGRMNTEAFF. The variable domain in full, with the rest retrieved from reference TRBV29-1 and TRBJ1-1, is SAVISQKPSRDICQRGTSLTIQCQVDSQVTMMFWYRQQPGQSLTLIATANQGSEATYESGFVIDKFPISRPNLTFSTLTVSNMSPEDSSIYLCSVGGRQGRMNTEAFFGQGTRLTVV.

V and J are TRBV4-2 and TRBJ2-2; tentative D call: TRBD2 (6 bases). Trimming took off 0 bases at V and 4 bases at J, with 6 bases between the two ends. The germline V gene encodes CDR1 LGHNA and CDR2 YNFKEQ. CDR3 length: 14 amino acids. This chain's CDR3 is CASSQEAGTGELFF. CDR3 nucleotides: TGTGCCAGCAGCCAAGAAGCGGGCACCGGGGAGCTGTTTTTT.

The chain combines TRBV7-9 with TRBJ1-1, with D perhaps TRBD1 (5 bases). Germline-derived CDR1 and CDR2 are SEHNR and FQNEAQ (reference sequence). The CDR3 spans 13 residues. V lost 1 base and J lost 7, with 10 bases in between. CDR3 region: CASSLGGAGEAFF. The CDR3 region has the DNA TGTGCCAGCAGCTTAGGGGGCGCCGGTGAAGCTTTCTTT.

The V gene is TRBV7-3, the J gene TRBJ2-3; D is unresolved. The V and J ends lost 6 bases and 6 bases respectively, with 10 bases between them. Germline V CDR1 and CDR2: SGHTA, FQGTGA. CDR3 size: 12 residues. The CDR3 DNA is TGTGCCAGCAGTCTATACTTGGATACGCAGTATTTT. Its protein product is CASSLYLDTQYF. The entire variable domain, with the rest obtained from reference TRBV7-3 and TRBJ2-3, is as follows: GAGVSQTPSNKVTEKGKYVELRCDPISGHTALYWYRQSLGQGPEFLIYFQGTGAADDSGLPNDRFFAVRPEGSVSTLKIQRTERGDSAVYLCASSLYLDTQYFGPGTRLTVL.

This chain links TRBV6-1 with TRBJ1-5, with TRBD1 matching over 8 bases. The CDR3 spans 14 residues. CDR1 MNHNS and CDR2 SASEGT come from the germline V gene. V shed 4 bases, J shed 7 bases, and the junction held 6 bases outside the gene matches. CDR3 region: CASSAGQGGQPQHF. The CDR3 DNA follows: TGTGCCAGCAGTGCAGGACAGGGCGGCCAGCCCCAGCATTTT.

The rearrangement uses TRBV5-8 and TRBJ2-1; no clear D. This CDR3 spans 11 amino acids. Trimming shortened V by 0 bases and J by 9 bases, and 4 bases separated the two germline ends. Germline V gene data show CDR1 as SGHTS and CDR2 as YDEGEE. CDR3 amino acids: CASSLAGEQFF. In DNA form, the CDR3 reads TGTGCCAGCAGCTTGGCGGGTGAGCAGTTCTTC.

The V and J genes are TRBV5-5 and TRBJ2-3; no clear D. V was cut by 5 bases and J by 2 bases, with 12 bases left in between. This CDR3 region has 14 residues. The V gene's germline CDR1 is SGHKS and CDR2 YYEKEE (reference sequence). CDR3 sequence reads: CASSRGPPTDTQYF. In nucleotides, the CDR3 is TGTGCCAGCAGTAGAGGCCCACCCACAGATACGCAGTATTTT.

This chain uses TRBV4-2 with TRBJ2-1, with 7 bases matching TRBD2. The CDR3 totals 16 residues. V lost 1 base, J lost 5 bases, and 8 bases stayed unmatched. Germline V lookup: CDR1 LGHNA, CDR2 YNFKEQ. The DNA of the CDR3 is TGTGCCAGCAGCCAAGTCAGTCTAGCGGTCAACAATGAGCAGTTCTTC. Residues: CASSQVSLAVNNEQFF.

The CDR3 here is CASSDYTGPNYGYTF. The CDR3 DNA follows: TGTGCCAGCAGTGATTATACAGGGCCTAACTATGGCTACACCTTC. The chain is built from TRBV6-1 and TRBJ1-2, with TRBD1 as a possible D gene (6 bases). This CDR3 is built from 15 residues. Germline assignment: CDR1 MNHNS and CDR2 SASEGT. Between the trimmed V and J ends, which lost 3 bases and 0 bases, there was a span of 11 bases.

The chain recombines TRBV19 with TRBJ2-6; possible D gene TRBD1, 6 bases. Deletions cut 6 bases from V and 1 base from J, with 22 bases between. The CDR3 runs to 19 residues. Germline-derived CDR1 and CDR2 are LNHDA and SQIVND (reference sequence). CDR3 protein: CASSPDRYEAQSGANVLTF. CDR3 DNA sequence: TGTGCCAGTAGCCCTGACAGGTATGAGGCCCAATCTGGGGCCAACGTCCTGACTTTC.

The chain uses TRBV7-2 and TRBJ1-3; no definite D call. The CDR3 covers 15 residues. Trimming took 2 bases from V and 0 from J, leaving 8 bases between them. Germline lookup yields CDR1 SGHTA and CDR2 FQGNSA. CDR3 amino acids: CASSLHRSSGNTIYF. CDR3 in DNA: TGTGCCAGCAGCTTACATCGCAGCTCTGGAAACACCATATATTTT. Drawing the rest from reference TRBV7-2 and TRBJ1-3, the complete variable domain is GAGVSQSPSNKVTEKGKDVELRCDPISGHTALYWYRQSLGQGLEFLIYFQGNSAPDKSGLPSDRFSAERTGGSVSTLTIQRTQQEDSAVYLCASSLHRSSGNTIYFGEGSWLTVV.

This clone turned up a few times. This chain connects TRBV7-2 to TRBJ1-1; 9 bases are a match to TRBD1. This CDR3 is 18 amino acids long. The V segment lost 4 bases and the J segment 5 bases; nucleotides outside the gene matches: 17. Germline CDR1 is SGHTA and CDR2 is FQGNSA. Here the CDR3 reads CASSYPWDRVRFGTEAFF. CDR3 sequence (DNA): TGTGCCAGCAGCTACCCCTGGGACAGGGTAAGGTTTGGTACTGAAGCTTTCTTT.

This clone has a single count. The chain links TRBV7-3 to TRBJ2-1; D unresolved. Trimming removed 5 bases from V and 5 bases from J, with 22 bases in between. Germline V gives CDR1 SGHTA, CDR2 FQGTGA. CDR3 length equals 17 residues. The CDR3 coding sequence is TGTGCCAGCAGCCCATTTGGCGGCCAATTGAAAAACAATGAGCAGTTCTTC. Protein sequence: CASSPFGGQLKNNEQFF.

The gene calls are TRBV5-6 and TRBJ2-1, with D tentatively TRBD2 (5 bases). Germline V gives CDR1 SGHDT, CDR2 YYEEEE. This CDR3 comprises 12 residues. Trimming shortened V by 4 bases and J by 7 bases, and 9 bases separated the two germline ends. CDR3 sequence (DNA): TGTGCCAGCAGCCAACTAGAGAATGAGCAGTTCTTC. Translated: CASSQLENEQFF.

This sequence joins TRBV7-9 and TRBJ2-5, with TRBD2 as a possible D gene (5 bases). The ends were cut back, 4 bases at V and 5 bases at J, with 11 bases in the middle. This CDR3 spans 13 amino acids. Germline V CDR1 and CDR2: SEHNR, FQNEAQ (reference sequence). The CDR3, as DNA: TGTGCCAGCAGCTCCGTGGGCGGGGAGACCCAGTACTTC. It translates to CASSSVGGETQYF.

The CDR3 DNA reads as TGTGCCAGCACCCCCGACAGGACCACCGGGGAGCTGTTTTTT. As protein: CASTPDRTTGELFF. This chain joins TRBV7-3 and TRBJ2-2, with D maybe TRBD1 (6 bases). In germline, CDR1 is SGHTA, CDR2 FQGTGA. Trimming left V 7 bases short and J 4 bases short, with 13 bases between. The CDR3 consists of 14 residues.

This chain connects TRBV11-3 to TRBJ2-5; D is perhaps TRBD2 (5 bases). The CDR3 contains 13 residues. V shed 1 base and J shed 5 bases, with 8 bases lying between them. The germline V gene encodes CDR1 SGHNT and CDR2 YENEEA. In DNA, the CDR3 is TGTGCCAGCAGCTTAGGAGGCGGGGAGACCCAGTACTTC. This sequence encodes CASSLGGGETQYF.

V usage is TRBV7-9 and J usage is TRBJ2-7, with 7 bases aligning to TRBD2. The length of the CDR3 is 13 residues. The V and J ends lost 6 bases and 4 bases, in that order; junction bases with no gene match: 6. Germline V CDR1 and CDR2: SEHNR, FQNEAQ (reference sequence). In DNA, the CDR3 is TGTGCCAGCAGTAGGCGGGAGTCTTACGAGCAGTACTTC. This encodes CASSRRESYEQYF.

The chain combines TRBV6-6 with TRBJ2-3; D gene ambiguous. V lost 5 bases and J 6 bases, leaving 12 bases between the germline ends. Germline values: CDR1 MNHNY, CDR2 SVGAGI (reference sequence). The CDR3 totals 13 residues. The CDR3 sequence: CASSQTLRDTQYF. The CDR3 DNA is TGTGCCAGCAGTCAAACCCTCAGGGATACGCAGTATTTT.

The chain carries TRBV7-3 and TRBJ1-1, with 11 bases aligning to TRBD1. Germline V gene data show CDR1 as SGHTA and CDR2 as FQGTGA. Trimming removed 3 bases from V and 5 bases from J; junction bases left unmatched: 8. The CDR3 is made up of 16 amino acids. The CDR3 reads CASSLGGTGGATEAFF. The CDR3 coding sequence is TGTGCCAGCAGCTTGGGAGGGACAGGGGGAGCGACTGAAGCTTTCTTT. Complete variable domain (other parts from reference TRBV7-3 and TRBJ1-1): GAGVSQTPSNKVTEKGKYVELRCDPISGHTALYWYRQSLGQGPEFLIYFQGTGAADDSGLPNDRFFAVRPEGSVSTLKIQRTERGDSAVYLCASSLGGTGGATEAFFGQGTRLTVV.